Following are 14 T cell receptor beta chains from one sample sequenced in a study of a mutant IDH1 vaccine in newly diagnosed glioma. No antigen is known for these receptors. Time point specified: week 11, during vaccination. Every single dose of the vaccine, 300 ug of mutant IDH1 20-mer peptide, came with topical imiquimod. TCRdb keeps only in-frame clones here, not all; method: immunoSEQ multiplex PCR. The table shows some 40,000 clones, with 80% occurring only once. Sequenced material: peripheral blood mononuclear cells (PBMCs), taken from a glioma patient whose treatment included an IDH1 peptide vaccine. The receptors come from a woman in her twenties or thirties with glioma. Some clones in this sample may be carry-over from other donors' samples.

The V gene is TRBV19, the J gene TRBJ2-3; TRBD2 might be the D (5 bases). The ends were cut back, 5 bases at V and 6 bases at J, with 12 bases in the middle. CDR3 size: 13 residues. Germline V gene sequence: CDR1 LNHDA, CDR2 SQIVND (reference sequence). In DNA, the CDR3 is TGTGCCAGTAGTCTAGGACCGGGGGATACGCAGTATTTT. Translating gives CASSLGPGDTQYF.

The J gene is TRBJ2-5, the V gene TRBV11-2, with no clear D. The CDR3 has 13 residues. The germline CDR1 and CDR2 sequences are SGHAT and FQNNGV. With 0 bases removed from V and 4 bases from J, the gap between germline ends came to 6 bases. The CDR3 is CASSLERVETQYF. DNA of the CDR3: TGTGCCAGCAGCTTAGAAAGGGTAGAGACCCAGTACTTC.

The gene calls are TRBV4-2 and TRBJ2-1; the match to TRBD2 covers 14 bases. Germline CDR1 is LGHNA and CDR2 is YNFKEQ. The length of the CDR3 is 19 residues. The trim removed 0 bases at V and 3 bases at J, leaving 7 bases unmatched. CDR3 DNA: TGTGCCAGCAGCCAAGATCCAGGACTAGCGGGAGGACTCTACAATGAGCAGTTCTTC. Translating it yields CASSQDPGLAGGLYNEQFF.

The chain links TRBV7-9 to TRBJ1-1; D might be TRBD1 (6 bases). V dropped 5 bases and J dropped 6 bases, with 10 bases sitting between them. This CDR3 is 12 amino acids long. Germline CDR1 is SEHNR and CDR2 is FQNEAQ (reference sequence). CDR3: CASSMTGPEAFF. In nucleotides, the CDR3 is TGTGCCAGCAGCATGACAGGTCCTGAAGCTTTCTTT.

The chain has TRBV7-2 and TRBJ2-5, with TRBD1 matching 8 bases. This CDR3 has 16 amino acids. V lost 5 bases, J lost 2 bases, and 10 bases stayed unmatched. CDR1 and CDR2 from the germline V gene are SGHTA and FQGNSA. The CDR3 spells CASSNPGQALQETQYF. CDR3 DNA sequence: TGTGCCAGCAGCAACCCGGGACAGGCGCTACAAGAGACCCAGTACTTC.

The rearrangement links TRBV6-5 to TRBJ2-7, with no clear D. Trimming pared 8 bases from V and 0 bases from J, leaving 14 bases between. Germline V CDR1 and CDR2: MNHEY, SVGAGI. CDR3 length: 14 amino acids. CDR3 bases: TGTGCCAGCTCCCCCCTCGGGCTCTCCTACGAGCAGTACTTC. Residues: CASSPLGLSYEQYF.

This clone has more than one count but fewer than ten. The chain carries TRBV4-1 and TRBJ1-2; a weak D match, TRBD1 (5 bases). V was shortened by 0 bases and J by 4 bases, with 9 bases between the two germline ends. The CDR3 covers 14 residues. Germline assignment: CDR1 MGHRA and CDR2 YSYEKL. CDR3 sequence: CASSQDRGPYGYTF. The CDR3 DNA reads as TGCGCCAGCAGCCAAGATCGGGGCCCCTATGGCTACACCTTC.

The rearrangement uses TRBV5-1 and TRBJ2-3; D is uncertain. The V gene's germline CDR1 is SGHRS and CDR2 YFSETQ. V was shortened by 4 bases and J by 1 base, with 16 bases between the two germline ends. This CDR3 comprises 16 residues. DNA of the CDR3: TGCGCCAGCAGCCTCTCGGACCGTAGGGGCACAGATACGCAGTATTTT. The encoded protein is CASSLSDRRGTDTQYF.

The rearrangement links TRBV5-5 to TRBJ1-1, with 7 bases identical to TRBD1. Trimming removed 4 bases from V and 0 bases from J; junction bases left unmatched: 3. CDR1 is SGHKS and CDR2 is YYEKEE in the germline V gene (reference sequence). The CDR3 contains 14 residues. The CDR3 sequence: CASSPGQVNTEAFF. In nucleotides, the CDR3 is TGTGCCAGCAGCCCTGGACAGGTGAACACTGAAGCTTTCTTT.

The genes are TRBV29-1 and TRBJ2-7, with TRBD2 identical over 9 bases. The CDR3 has 15 residues. V gave up 1 base and J gave up 1 base; unmatched junction bases: 5. Looked up from germline, CDR1 is SQVTM and CDR2 is ANQGSEA. The CDR3 DNA reads as TGCAGCGTTGAAGGGCGAGCGGGAGGTTCCTACGAGCAGTACTTC. Amino acid sequence: CSVEGRAGGSYEQYF.

CDR3 sequence reads: CASSTRGLEAFF. The CDR3 DNA sequence: TGTGCCAGTAGTACCCGCGGCCTTGAAGCTTTCTTT. The J gene is TRBJ1-1, the V gene TRBV19; D not certain. Germline loops: CDR1 LNHDA, CDR2 SQIVND (reference sequence). CDR3 length: 12 residues. Trimming left V 4 bases short and J 7 bases short, with 10 bases between.

V usage is TRBV25-1 and J usage is TRBJ2-2; 10 bases agree with TRBD2. Trimming cost V 2 bases and J 3 bases; bases outside gene matches: 6. The CDR3 spans 17 residues. Germline lookup yields CDR1 MGHDK and CDR2 SYGVNS. CDR3 nucleotides: TGTGCCAGCAGTGAAGAAACTAGCGGGATTTACACCGGGGAGCTGTTTTTT. It is translated as CASSEETSGIYTGELFF.

This sequence joins TRBV7-2 and TRBJ2-5, with 7 positions matching TRBD2. Germline assignment: CDR1 SGHTA and CDR2 FQGNSA. This CDR3 is 15 amino acids long. The V segment lost 2 bases and the J segment 4 bases; nucleotides outside the gene matches: 7. The CDR3 here is CASSLRGGAAETQYF. CDR3 nucleotides: TGTGCCAGCAGCTTAAGGGGAGGGGCCGCAGAGACCCAGTACTTC.

The chain employs TRBV30 and TRBJ1-2, with a tentative D call TRBD1 (6 bases). Trimming took off 2 bases at V and 7 bases at J, with 20 bases between the two ends. The CDR3 loop spans 15 amino acids. Per the germline V gene, CDR1 is GTSNPN and CDR2 is SVGIG (reference sequence). For the CDR3, the DNA is TGTGCCTGGAGTTTCCAGGGGAGGGGAAGTAGTGGCTACACCTTC. It specifies CAWSFQGRGSSGYTF.